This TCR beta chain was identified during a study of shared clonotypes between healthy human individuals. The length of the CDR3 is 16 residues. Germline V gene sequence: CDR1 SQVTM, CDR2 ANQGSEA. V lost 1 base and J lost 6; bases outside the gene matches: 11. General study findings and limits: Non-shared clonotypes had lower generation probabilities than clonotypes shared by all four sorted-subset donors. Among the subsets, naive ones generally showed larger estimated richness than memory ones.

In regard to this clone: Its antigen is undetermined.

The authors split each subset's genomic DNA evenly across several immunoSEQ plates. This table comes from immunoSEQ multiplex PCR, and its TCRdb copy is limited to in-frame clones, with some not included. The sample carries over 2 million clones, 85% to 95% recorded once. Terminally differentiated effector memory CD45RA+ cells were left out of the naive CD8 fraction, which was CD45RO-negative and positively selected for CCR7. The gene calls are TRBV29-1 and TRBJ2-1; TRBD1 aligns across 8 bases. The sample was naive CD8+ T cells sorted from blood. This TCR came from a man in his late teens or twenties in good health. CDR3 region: CSVEGSETGALNEQFF. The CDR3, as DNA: TGCAGCGTTGAAGGGAGCGAGACAGGGGCTCTCAATGAGCAGTTCTTC.